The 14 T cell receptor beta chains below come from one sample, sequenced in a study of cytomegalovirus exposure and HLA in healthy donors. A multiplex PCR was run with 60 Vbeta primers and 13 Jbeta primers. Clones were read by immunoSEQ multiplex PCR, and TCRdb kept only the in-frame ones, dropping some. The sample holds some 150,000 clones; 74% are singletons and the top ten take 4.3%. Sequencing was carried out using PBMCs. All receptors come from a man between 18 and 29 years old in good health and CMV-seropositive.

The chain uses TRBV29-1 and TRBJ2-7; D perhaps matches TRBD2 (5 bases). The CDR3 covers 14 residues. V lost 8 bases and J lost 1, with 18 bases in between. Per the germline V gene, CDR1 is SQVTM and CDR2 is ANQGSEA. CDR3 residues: CSTSERVGSYEQYF. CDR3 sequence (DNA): TGCAGCACCTCCGAGAGGGTTGGATCCTACGAGCAGTACTTC.

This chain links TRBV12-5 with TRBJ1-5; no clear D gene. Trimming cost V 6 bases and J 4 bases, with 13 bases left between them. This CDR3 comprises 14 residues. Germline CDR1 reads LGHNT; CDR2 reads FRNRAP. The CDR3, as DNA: TGTGCTAGTGGATCCCCCGGGTGGAATCAGCCCCAGCATTTT. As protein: CASGSPGWNQPQHF. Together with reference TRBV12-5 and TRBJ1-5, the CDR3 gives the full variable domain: DARVTQTPRHKVTEMGQEVTMRCQPILGHNTVFWYRQTMMQGLELLAYFRNRAPLDDSGMPKDRFSAEMPDATLATLKIQPSEPRDSAVYFCASGSPGWNQPQHFGDGTRLSIL.

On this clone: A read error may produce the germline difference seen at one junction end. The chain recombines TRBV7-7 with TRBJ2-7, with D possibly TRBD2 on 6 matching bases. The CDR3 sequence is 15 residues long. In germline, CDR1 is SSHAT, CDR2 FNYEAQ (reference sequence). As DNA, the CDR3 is TGTGCTAGCAGCTTCCGGGCGGGGCCTTCCTACGAGCAGTACTTC. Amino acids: CASSFRAGPSYEQYF.

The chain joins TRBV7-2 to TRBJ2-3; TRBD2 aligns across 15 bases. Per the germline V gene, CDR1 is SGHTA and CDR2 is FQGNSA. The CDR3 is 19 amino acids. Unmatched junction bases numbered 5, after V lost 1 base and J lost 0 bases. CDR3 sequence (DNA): TGTGCCAGCAGCTTAGACGGACTAGCGGGGGGGCTGAGCACAGATACGCAGTATTTT. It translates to CASSLDGLAGGLSTDTQYF.

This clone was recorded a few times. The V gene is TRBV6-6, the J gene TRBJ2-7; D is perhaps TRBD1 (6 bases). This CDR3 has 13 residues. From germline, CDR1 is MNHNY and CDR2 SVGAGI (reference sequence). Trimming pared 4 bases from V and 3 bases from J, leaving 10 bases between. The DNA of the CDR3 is TGTGCCAGCAGTTCCCTCAGGGGCTACGAGCAGTACTTC. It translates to CASSSLRGYEQYF.

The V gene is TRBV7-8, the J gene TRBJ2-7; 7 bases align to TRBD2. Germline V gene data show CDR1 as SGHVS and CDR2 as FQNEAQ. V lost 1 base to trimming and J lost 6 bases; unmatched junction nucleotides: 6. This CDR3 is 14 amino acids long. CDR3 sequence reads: CASSLDSVAGEQYF. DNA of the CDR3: TGTGCCAGCAGCTTAGATTCAGTAGCGGGCGAGCAGTACTTC.

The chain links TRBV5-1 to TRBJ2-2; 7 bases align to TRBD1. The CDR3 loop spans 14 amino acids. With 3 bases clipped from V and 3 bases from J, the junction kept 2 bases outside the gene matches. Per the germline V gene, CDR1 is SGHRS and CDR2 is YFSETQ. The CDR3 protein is CASSSTGYTGELFF. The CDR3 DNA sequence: TGCGCCAGCAGCTCGACAGGGTACACCGGGGAGCTGTTTTTT.

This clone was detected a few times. The CDR3 bases are TGTGCCAGCAGCTGGGGGCCGCCCTCCTACGAGCAGTACTTC. This translates into CASSWGPPSYEQYF. The V gene is TRBV11-2, the J gene TRBJ2-7; the D gene is possibly TRBD1 (6 bases). CDR3 length equals 14 residues. Trimming took 4 bases from V and 0 from J, leaving 10 bases between them. Germline V gene sequence: CDR1 SGHAT, CDR2 FQNNGV.

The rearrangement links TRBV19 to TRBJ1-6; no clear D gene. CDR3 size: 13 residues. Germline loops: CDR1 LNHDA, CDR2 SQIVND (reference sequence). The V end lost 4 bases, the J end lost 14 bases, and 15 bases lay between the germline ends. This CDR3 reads CASSTLTGTTLHF. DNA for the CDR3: TGTGCCAGTAGTACTCTCACCGGAACTACCCTCCACTTT.

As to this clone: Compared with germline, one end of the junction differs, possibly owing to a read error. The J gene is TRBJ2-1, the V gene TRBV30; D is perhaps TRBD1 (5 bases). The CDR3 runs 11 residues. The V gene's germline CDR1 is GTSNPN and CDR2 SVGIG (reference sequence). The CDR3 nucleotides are TGCGGAGCAGGGTCCTACAATGAGCAGTTCTTC. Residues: CGAGSYNEQFF.

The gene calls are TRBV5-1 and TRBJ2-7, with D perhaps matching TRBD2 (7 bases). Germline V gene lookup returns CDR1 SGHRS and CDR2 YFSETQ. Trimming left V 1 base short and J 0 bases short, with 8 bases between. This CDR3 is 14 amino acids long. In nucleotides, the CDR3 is TGCGCCAGCAGCTTGCGGGGGGCCTCCTACGAGCAGTACTTC. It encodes CASSLRGASYEQYF.

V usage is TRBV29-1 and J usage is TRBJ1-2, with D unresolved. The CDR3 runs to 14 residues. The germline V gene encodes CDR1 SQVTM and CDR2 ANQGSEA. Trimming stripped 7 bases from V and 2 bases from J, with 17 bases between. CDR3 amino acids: CSAGGSWGNYGYTF. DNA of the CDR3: TGCAGCGCCGGAGGTAGTTGGGGAAACTATGGCTACACCTTC. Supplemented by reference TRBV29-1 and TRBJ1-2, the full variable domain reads SAVISQKPSRDICQRGTSLTIQCQVDSQVTMMFWYRQQPGQSLTLIATANQGSEATYESGFVIDKFPISRPNLTFSTLTVSNMSPEDSSIYLCSAGGSWGNYGYTFGSGTRLTVV.

CDR3 region: CASSHSGGTDTQYF. The CDR3 nucleotides read TGTGCCAGCAGCCATAGCGGGGGCACAGATACGCAGTATTTT. V gene TRBV7-9 combines with J gene TRBJ2-3; 8 bases line up with TRBD2. V trimming: 5 bases; J trimming: 1 base; junction bases outside the gene matches: 2. The CDR3 consists of 14 residues. Per germline, CDR1 SEHNR and CDR2 FQNEAQ (reference sequence).

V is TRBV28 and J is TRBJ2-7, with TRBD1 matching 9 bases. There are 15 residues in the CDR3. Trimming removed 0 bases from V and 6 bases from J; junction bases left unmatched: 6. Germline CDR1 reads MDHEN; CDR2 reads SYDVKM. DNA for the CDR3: TGTGCCAGCAGTTTATGGGGGACAGGGTATTCCGAGCAGTACTTC. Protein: CASSLWGTGYSEQYF.